This is a list of T cell receptor beta chains from one sample in a study of cytomegalovirus exposure and HLA in healthy donors. Measured with immunoSEQ multiplex PCR; TCRdb has only the in-frame clones, and not every one. The sample has roughly 70,000 clones; 96% are singletons. Sequences were obtained from PBMCs. These receptors were obtained from a man aged 18 to 35 in good health and CMV-seronegative. CDR3s include the opening cysteine and the closing phenylalanine or tryptophan. D genes are given only for firm matches. Where a row states a size, it is once, few, many or the class of an expanded clone; other rows omit it.

cdr3_nt | cdr3_aa | v_call | clone_size | d_call | j_call
TGTGCCAGCAGTTCCGGGACAGGGGGGAGGAGTGGCTACACCTTC | CASSSGTGGRSGYTF | TRBV27 | - | TRBD1 | TRBJ1-2
TGTGCCAGCAGCCAACCCACCGGGACAGGGCTGAATCAGCCCCAGCATTTT | CASSQPTGTGLNQPQHF | TRBV4-2 | - | TRBD1 | TRBJ1-5
TGCGCCAGCAGCCAACTAGCGGGAGGGGGAGAGACCCAGTACTTC | CASSQLAGGGETQYF | TRBV4-1 | - | TRBD2 | TRBJ2-5
TGTGCCAGCAGCTTGGTAGCTTCTCTGGGCACTGAAGCTTTCTTT | CASSLVASLGTEAFF | TRBV5-4 | - | - | TRBJ1-1
TGTGCCAGCAGCCACCGGGACAGAGACTACGAGCAGTACTTC | CASSHRDRDYEQYF | TRBV5-4 | - | TRBD1 | TRBJ2-7
TGTGCCAGCAGCCAAGATTGGACAGGCTATGGCTACACCTTC | CASSQDWTGYGYTF | TRBV4-2 | - | TRBD1 | TRBJ1-2
TGTGCCAGCAGCGCCTTGTCCGGGACTAGCGGGACCCAAGAGACCCAGTACTTC | CASSALSGTSGTQETQYF | TRBV9 | - | TRBD2 | TRBJ2-5
TGTGCCAGCAGCCCCTCTCTTGGGGCGGTTAGCACAGATACGCAGTATTTT | CASSPSLGAVSTDTQYF | TRBV9 | - | - | TRBJ2-3
TGTGCCAGCAGCCGGGGACTAGCGGGAGGCAACGAGCAGTACTTC | CASSRGLAGGNEQYF | TRBV5-4 | - | TRBD2 | TRBJ2-7
TGTGCCAGCAGAAATGACAGGGCGAACACCGGGGAGCTGTTTTTT | CASRNDRANTGELFF | TRBV6-5 | - | TRBD1 | TRBJ2-2
TGTGCCAGCAGTGACGGAGGGACAGGGAGATATGGCTACACCTTC | CASSDGGTGRYGYTF | TRBV5-5 | - | TRBD1 | TRBJ1-2
TGCAGCACACAGGGAAATTGGAACACTGAAGCTTTCTTT | CSTQGNWNTEAFF | TRBV29-1 | - | - | TRBJ1-1
TGTGCCAGCAGTGCATTCGGACTAGCGGAAGAGACCCAGTACTTC | CASSAFGLAEETQYF | TRBV6-1 | - | TRBD2 | TRBJ2-5
TGTGCCAGCAGTTTATCCGGGGTTAAATACATTCAGTACTTC | CASSLSGVKYIQYF | TRBV28 | - | - | TRBJ2-4
TGTGCCGGGAGGTTCGGGACAGGGACCACTGAAGCTTTCTTT | CAGRFGTGTTEAFF | TRBV5-4 | - | TRBD1 | TRBJ1-1
TGTGCCAGCAGTGACCTGACTAGCGGGAGGTACAATGAGCAGTTCTTC | CASSDLTSGRYNEQFF | TRBV6-1 | - | TRBD2 | TRBJ2-1
TGTGCCAGCAGTGTAGCGAACAATGAGCAGTTCTTC | CASSVANNEQFF | TRBV25-1 | - | - | TRBJ2-1
TGTGCCAGCAGCCCGCCGGGACAGGGCTTGGCCGGGGAGCTGTTTTTT | CASSPPGQGLAGELFF | TRBV7-6 | - | TRBD1 | TRBJ2-2
TGTGCCGGAGCTGGTTTAGCTTTCGGGCAGCCCCAGCATTTT | CAGAGLAFGQPQHF | TRBV6-1 | once | - | TRBJ1-5
TGTGCCAGTAGTCCGACAGGGGACTATGGCTACACCTTC | CASSPTGDYGYTF | TRBV19 | - | TRBD1 | TRBJ1-2
TGTGCCAGCACCAGGACAGGGAATCCGATTGGGGCCAACGTCCTGACTTTC | CASTRTGNPIGANVLTF | TRBV7-2 | - | TRBD1 | TRBJ2-6
TGTGCCAGCAGGCTTCGGACAAACGAGAACACTGAAGCTTTCTTT | CASRLRTNENTEAFF | TRBV6-5 | - | - | TRBJ1-1
TGTGCCAGCAGCCGAACTAGCGGAGTCTACAATGAGCAGTTCTTC | CASSRTSGVYNEQFF | TRBV11-3 | - | TRBD2 | TRBJ2-1